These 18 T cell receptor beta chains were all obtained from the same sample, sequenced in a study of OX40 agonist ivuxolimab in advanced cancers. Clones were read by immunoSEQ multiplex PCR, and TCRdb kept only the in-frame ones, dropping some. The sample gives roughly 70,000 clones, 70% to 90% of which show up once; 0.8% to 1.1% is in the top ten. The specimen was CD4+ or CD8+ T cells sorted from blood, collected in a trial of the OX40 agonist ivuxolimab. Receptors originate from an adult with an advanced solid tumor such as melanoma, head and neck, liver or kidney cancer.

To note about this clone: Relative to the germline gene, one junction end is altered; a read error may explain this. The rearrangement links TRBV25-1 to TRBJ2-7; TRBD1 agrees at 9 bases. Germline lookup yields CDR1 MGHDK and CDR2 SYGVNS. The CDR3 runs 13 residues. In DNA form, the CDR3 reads TGTGCCAGCAGTCGGGACAGGGTTACCCCCTTGTGCTTC. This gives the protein CASSRDRVTPLCF.

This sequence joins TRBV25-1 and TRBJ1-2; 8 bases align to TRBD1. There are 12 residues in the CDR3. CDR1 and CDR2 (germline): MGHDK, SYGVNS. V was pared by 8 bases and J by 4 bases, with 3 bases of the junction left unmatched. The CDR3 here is CASGQGAYGYTF. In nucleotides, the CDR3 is TGTGCCAGCGGACAGGGAGCCTATGGCTACACCTTC.

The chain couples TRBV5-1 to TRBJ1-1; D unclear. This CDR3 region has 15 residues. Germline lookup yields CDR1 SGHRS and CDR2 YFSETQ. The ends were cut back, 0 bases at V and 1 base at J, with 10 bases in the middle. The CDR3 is CASSLAVLENTEAFF. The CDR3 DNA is TGCGCCAGCAGCTTGGCCGTTTTGGAGAACACTGAAGCTTTCTTT.

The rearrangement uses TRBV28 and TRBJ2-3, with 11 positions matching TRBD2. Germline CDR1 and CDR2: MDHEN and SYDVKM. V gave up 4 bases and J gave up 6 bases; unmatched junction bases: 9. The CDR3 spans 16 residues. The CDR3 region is CASSSLAGAGGDTQYF. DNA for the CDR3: TGTGCCAGCAGTTCACTAGCGGGGGCGGGCGGGGATACGCAGTATTTT.

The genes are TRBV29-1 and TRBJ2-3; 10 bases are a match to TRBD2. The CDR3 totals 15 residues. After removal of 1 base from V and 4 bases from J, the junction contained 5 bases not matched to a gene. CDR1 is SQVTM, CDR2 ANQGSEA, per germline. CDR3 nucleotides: TGCAGCGTTGAAGTATCTAGCGGGGGAGCAGATACGCAGTATTTT. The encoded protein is CSVEVSSGGADTQYF.

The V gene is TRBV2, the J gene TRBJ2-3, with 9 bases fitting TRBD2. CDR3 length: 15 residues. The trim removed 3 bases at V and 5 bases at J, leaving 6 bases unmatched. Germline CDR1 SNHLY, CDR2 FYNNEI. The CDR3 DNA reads TGTGCCAGCAGTGACTCGGCGGGGGGGATAGATACGCAGTATTTT. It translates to CASSDSAGGIDTQYF. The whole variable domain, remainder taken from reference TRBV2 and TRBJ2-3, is EPEVTQTPSHQVTQMGQEVILRCVPISNHLYFYWYRQILGQKVEFLVSFYNNEISEKSEIFDDQFSVERPDGSNFTLKIRSTKLEDSAMYFCASSDSAGGIDTQYFGPGTRLTVL.

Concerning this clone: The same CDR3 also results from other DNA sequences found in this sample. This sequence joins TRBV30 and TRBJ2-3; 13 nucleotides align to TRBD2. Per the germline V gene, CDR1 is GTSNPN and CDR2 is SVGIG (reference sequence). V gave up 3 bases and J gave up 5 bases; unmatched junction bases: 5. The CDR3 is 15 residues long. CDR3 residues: CAWSPLAGGQDTQYF. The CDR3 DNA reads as TGTGCCTGGAGCCCACTAGCGGGGGGGCAAGATACGCAGTATTTT.

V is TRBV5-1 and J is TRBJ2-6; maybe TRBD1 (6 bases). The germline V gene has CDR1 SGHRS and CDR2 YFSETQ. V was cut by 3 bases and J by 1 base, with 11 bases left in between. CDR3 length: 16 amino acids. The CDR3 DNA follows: TGCGCCAGCAGCTCCCCTACAGGGTCTGGGGCCAACGTCCTGACTTTC. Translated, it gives CASSSPTGSGANVLTF.

Here the CDR3 reads CASSLTFLGGEQFF. The CDR3 bases are TGCGCCAGCAGCTTGACGTTCCTGGGGGGTGAGCAGTTCTTC. The chain uses TRBV5-1 and TRBJ2-1; D perhaps matches TRBD2 (6 bases). This CDR3 spans 14 amino acids. V was trimmed by 1 base and J by 9 bases, leaving 14 bases between them. Germline V gene data show CDR1 as SGHRS and CDR2 as YFSETQ.

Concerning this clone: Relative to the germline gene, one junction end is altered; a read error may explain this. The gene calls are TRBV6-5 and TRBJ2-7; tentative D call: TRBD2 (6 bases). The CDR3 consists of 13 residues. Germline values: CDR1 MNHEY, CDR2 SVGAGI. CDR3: CASSYLRDSEEYF. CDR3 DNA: TGTGCCAGCAGTTACCTACGGGACTCCGAGGAGTACTTC.

CDR3 sequence (DNA): TGTGCCAGCAGTTTTCCGGGACAGGGAAGGTACGAGCAGTACTTC. Its translation is CASSFPGQGRYEQYF. The chain carries TRBV7-2 and TRBJ2-7; 9 bases match TRBD1. The CDR3 has 15 residues. J gave up 4 bases and V 6 bases, and 10 bases lay outside the gene matches. CDR1 is SGHTA, CDR2 FQGNSA, per germline.

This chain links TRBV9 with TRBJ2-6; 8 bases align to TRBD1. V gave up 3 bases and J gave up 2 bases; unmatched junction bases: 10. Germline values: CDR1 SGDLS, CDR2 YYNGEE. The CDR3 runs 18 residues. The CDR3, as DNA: TGTGCCAGCAGCGCCGGACAGGGAAACTTTCCTGGGGCCAACGTCCTGACTTTC. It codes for CASSAGQGNFPGANVLTF.

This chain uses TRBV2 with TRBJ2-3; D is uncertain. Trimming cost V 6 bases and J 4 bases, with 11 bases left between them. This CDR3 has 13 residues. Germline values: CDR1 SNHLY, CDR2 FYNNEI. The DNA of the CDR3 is TGTGCCAGCAGCGTCAATCGGGCAGATACGCAGTATTTT. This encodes CASSVNRADTQYF. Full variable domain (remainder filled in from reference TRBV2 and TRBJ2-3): EPEVTQTPSHQVTQMGQEVILRCVPISNHLYFYWYRQILGQKVEFLVSFYNNEISEKSEIFDDQFSVERPDGSNFTLKIRSTKLEDSAMYFCASSVNRADTQYFGPGTRLTVL.

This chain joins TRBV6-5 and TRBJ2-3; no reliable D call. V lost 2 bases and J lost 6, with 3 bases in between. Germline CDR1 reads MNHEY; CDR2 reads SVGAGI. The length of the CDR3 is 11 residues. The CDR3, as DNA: TGTGCCAGCAGTTACGGGGATACGCAGTATTTT. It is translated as CASSYGDTQYF.

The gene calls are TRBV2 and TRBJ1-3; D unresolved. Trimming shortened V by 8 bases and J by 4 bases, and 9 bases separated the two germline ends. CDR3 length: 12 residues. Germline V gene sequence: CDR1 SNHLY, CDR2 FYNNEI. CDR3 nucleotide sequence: TGTGCCAGCGGCCAAGGAGGAAACACCATATATTTT. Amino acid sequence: CASGQGGNTIYF.

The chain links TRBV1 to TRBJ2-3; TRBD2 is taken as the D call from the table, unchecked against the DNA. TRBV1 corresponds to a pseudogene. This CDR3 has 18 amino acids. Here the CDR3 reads CTSSQEVIGSGGTDTQYF. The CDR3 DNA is TGCACCAGCAGCCAAGAGGTAATAGGGAGCGGGGGCACAGATACGCAGTATTTT.

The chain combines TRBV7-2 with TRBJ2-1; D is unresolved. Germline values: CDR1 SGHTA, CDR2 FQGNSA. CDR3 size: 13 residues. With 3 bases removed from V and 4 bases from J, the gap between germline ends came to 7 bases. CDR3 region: CASSFRAYNEQFF. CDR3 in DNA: TGTGCCAGCAGCTTTAGGGCATACAATGAGCAGTTCTTC.

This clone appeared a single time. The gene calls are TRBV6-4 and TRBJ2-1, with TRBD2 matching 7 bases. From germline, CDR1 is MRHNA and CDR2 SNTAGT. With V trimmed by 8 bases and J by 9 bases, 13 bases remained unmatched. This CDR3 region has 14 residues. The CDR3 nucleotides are TGTGCCAGCGCCCTCCTAGCGGCAAGAGGTGAGCAGTTCTTC. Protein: CASALLAARGEQFF.